The source of this T cell receptor beta chain is a study of T cells after somatic rescue of genetic block. CDR1 SNHLY and CDR2 FYNNEI come from the germline V gene. This CDR3 has 12 amino acids. Germline trimming cut 6 bases from V and 4 bases from J; bases unmatched to any gene: 2. Profiling relied on immunoSEQ multiplex PCR, and the TCRdb table lists in-frame clones only, not all of them. Of tens of thousands of clones listed, roughly 93% are singletons. The TCR was taken from a young man. The chain joins TRBV2 to TRBJ1-1; TRBD1 matches at 7 bases. Sequencing input: peripheral blood mononuclear cells (PBMCs). The CDR3 DNA is TGTGCCAGCAGGGCAGGGGGCACTGAAGCTTTCTTT. Translated, it gives CASRAGGTEAFF.